Sequencing of this T cell receptor (beta chain) was carried out in a study of blood T cell repertoires in COVID-19. Study as a whole: From the United States, Italy and Spain came samples of acute and convalescent COVID-19. The cDNA or gDNA used as material had been derived from T cells, B-cell-depleted T cells, or PBMCs.

The CDR3 covers 16 residues. Germline lookup yields CDR1 SGHNT and CDR2 YENEEA. Unmatched junction bases numbered 6, after V lost 1 base and J lost 5 bases. In the source study's methods: Amplification of reference gene primers was used by the study to estimate nucleated cell counts. TCRdb's copy holds only in-frame clones and misses some; the assay was immunoSEQ multiplex PCR. The V and J calls and the clone size are those of that table, but D and trimming were determined from the DNA. The profile shows around 170,000 clones, 70% to 80% of them singletons. No more than 2 weeks before study entry, exposed participants had met a case of COVID-19.

The sample consisted of PBMCs or T cells enriched from blood (not recorded which). The gene calls are TRBV11-3 and TRBJ2-5; TRBD1 matches at 11 bases. This receptor was taken from a man aged 55 to 70 who had been exposed to COVID-19. The CDR3 protein is CASSLGTGGARETQYF. DNA of the CDR3: TGTGCCAGCAGCTTAGGGACAGGGGGCGCGCGGGAGACCCAGTACTTC.